These 25 T cell receptor beta chains originate from one sample sequenced in a study of blood T cells in healthy people across ages. A J-beta primer mix and a sample-barcoded 5' primer were used in a second PCR of about 7 to 11 cycles. Each CDR3 protein is one row after TCRdb ran MiXCR on the 5' RACE reads. The profile covers 650,000 or so distinct CDR3 sequences, with over 40% appearing a single time and approximately 15% taken by the ten largest. The sequenced sample was blood. The receptors here all came from a woman older than 75 in good health.

This clonotype was observed many times. The chain employs TRBV12-3 or TRBV12-4 and TRBJ2-3; D possibly uses TRBD1 or TRBD2 (5 bases each). The CDR3 is 15 residues long. Trimming shortened V by 3 bases and J by 1 base, and 11 bases separated the two germline ends. CDR3 sequence reads: CASSFRGPRTDTQYF. As DNA, the CDR3 is TGTGCCAGCAGTTTCCGGGGACCCCGCACAGATACGCAGTATTTT.

The genes are TRBV28 and TRBJ2-6; D gene ambiguous. Trimming cost V 7 bases and J 3 bases, with 16 bases left between them. The CDR3 sequence is 16 residues long. In germline, CDR1 is MDHEN, CDR2 SYDVKM. This CDR3 reads CASKGNLDVGANVLTF. As DNA, the CDR3 is TGTGCCAGCAAGGGAAACTTGGATGTTGGGGCCAACGTCCTGACTTTC.

J is TRBJ1-6 and V is TRBV5-1; D unresolved. Trimming left V 4 bases short and J 10 bases short, with 15 bases between. The CDR3 has 14 amino acids. Germline loops: CDR1 SGHRS, CDR2 YFSETQ. This CDR3 is CASSLESGISPLHF. The CDR3 bases are TGCGCCAGCAGCCTGGAATCGGGAATCTCACCCCTCCACTTT. Full variable domain (remainder filled in from reference TRBV5-1 and TRBJ1-6): KAGVTQTPRYLIKTRGQQVTLSCSPISGHRSVSWYQQTPGQGLQFLFEYFSETQRNKGNFPGRFSGRQFSNSRSEMNVSTLELGDSALYLCASSLESGISPLHFGNGTRLTVT.

This clonotype has ten or more counts. The rearrangement links TRBV3-1 to TRBJ1-2, with D uncertain. Looked up from germline, CDR1 is LGHDT and CDR2 is YNNKEL (reference sequence). V was clipped by 0 bases and J by 2 bases, with 10 bases between them. The CDR3 totals 15 residues. CDR3 loop: CASSQDVQANYGYTF. In DNA form, the CDR3 reads TGTGCCAGCAGCCAAGATGTTCAGGCAAACTATGGCTACACCTTC.

Concerning this clonotype itself: A much more abundant neighbour one base away suggests this may be a read error. The chain is built from TRBV5-1 and TRBJ1-1, with D possibly matching TRBD1 (6 bases). The CDR3 sequence is 13 residues long. V lost 3 bases and J 6 bases, leaving 12 bases between the germline ends. Germline V lookup: CDR1 SGHRS, CDR2 YFSETQ. The CDR3: CASSWGTRSEAFF. CDR3 DNA: TGCGCCAGCAGCTGGGGGACACGCTCTGAAGCTTTCTTT.

This clonotype was counted only a few times. The gene calls are TRBV29-1 and TRBJ1-2; 10 positions agree with TRBD1. Germline V CDR1 and CDR2: SQVTM, ANQGSEA. CDR3 length equals 15 residues. V was clipped by 6 bases and J by 5 bases; unmatched bases: 12. The CDR3 nucleotides are TGCAGCGTGCCGGGGGGACAGGGGATTTCATATGGCTACACCTTC. It yields the protein CSVPGGQGISYGYTF.

This clonotype has a count of ten or more. J is TRBJ2-1 and V is TRBV4-3, with D unresolved. Trimming took 0 bases from V and 0 from J, leaving 12 bases between them. The CDR3 contains 17 residues. Germline V lookup: CDR1 LGHNA, CDR2 YSLEER. The CDR3 is CASSQELGFSSYNEQFF. As DNA, the CDR3 is TGCGCCAGCAGCCAAGAGCTGGGCTTTAGCTCCTACAATGAGCAGTTCTTC.

This clonotype was observed a single time. The genes are TRBV7-8 and TRBJ2-7; the match to TRBD2 covers 12 bases. This CDR3 region has 15 residues. Losses at the gene ends were 5 bases for V and 6 bases for J; bases not matched to a gene: 8. CDR1 and CDR2 (germline): SGHVS, FQNEAQ. The chain's CDR3 is CASSPELAGGVEQYF. CDR3 DNA sequence: TGTGCCAGCAGCCCCGAGCTAGCGGGAGGGGTCGAGCAGTACTTC.

Ten or more counts support this clonotype. This chain links TRBV5-6 with TRBJ2-1; no reliable D call. From germline, CDR1 is SGHDT and CDR2 YYEEEE. V lost 1 base and J lost 0, with 11 bases in between. This CDR3 has 16 residues. This CDR3 reads CASSLRTQSSYNEQFF. CDR3 coding DNA: TGTGCCAGCAGCTTGAGAACTCAGAGCTCCTACAATGAGCAGTTCTTC. The complete variable domain, with remaining parts taken from reference TRBV5-6 and TRBJ2-1, reads DAGVTQSPTHLIKTRGQQVTLRCSPKSGHDTVSWYQQALGQGPQFIFQYYEEEERQRGNFPDRFSGHQFPNYSSELNVNALLLGDSALYLCASSLRTQSSYNEQFFGPGTRLTVL.

This rearrangement joins TRBV28 to TRBJ2-7; no clear D gene. Germline V gives CDR1 MDHEN, CDR2 SYDVKM. The length of the CDR3 is 11 residues. The germline V and J ends were trimmed by 9 bases and 6 bases, with 12 bases remaining between them. The CDR3 protein is CARPNGREQYF. The CDR3 nucleotides read TGTGCCAGGCCCAATGGACGCGAGCAGTACTTC.

The chain carries TRBV7-2 and TRBJ2-5, with D tentatively TRBD1 or TRBD2 (6 bases each). Germline V gives CDR1 SGHTA, CDR2 FQGNSA. Between the trimmed V and J ends, which lost 6 bases and 0 bases, there was a span of 11 bases. This CDR3 is 14 amino acids long. CDR3 sequence (DNA): TGTGCCAGCAGGCGGGACACCAACCAAGAGACCCAGTACTTC. It encodes CASRRDTNQETQYF. Full variable domain (outside the CDR3, taken from reference TRBV7-2 and TRBJ2-5): GAGVSQSPSNKVTEKGKDVELRCDPISGHTALYWYRQSLGQGLEFLIYFQGNSAPDKSGLPSDRFSAERTGGSVSTLTIQRTQQEDSAVYLCASRRDTNQETQYFGPGTRLLVL.

The DNA of the CDR3 is TGTGCCAGCAGTAGGAGTAGCGGGGGGGCAGATACGCAGTATTTT. Its protein product is CASSRSSGGADTQYF. The rearrangement uses TRBV9 and TRBJ2-3; the match to TRBD2 covers 11 bases. This CDR3 is 15 amino acids long. V was pared by 5 bases and J by 4 bases, with 6 bases of the junction left unmatched. Germline assignment: CDR1 SGDLS and CDR2 YYNGEE.

The genes are TRBV5-1 and TRBJ1-5; perhaps TRBD1 as D (5 bases). The CDR3 sequence is 15 residues long. Germline CDR1 reads SGHRS; CDR2 reads YFSETQ. The ends were cut back, 0 bases at V and 6 bases at J, with 13 bases in the middle. CDR3 bases: TGCGCCAGCAGCTTGGGAGGGGATTTATCTCAGCCCCAGCATTTT. Translating it yields CASSLGGDLSQPQHF.

In this sample, this clonotype turned up many times. The rearrangement uses TRBV7-9 and TRBJ2-5; D is unresolved. Germline loops: CDR1 SEHNR, CDR2 FQNEAQ (reference sequence). The V end lost 5 bases, the J end lost 5 bases, and 12 bases lay between the germline ends. The length of the CDR3 is 13 residues. The CDR3 DNA follows: TGTGCCAGCAGCGTACGGCCGAGGGAGACCCAGTACTTC. It is translated as CASSVRPRETQYF.

The chain joins TRBV5-1 to TRBJ1-2; D is uncertain. The germline V and J ends were trimmed by 1 base and 8 bases, with 6 bases remaining between them. CDR3 length: 11 amino acids. Germline V gene sequence: CDR1 SGHRS, CDR2 YFSETQ. DNA for the CDR3: TGCGCCAGCAGCTTGAAAAGGGGCTACACCTTC. It encodes CASSLKRGYTF.

J is TRBJ1-5 and V is TRBV2; no clear D. This CDR3 is built from 13 residues. Trimming stripped 1 base from V and 7 bases from J, with 8 bases between. Germline CDR1 is SNHLY and CDR2 is FYNNEI. The CDR3 DNA follows: TGTGCCAGCAGTGAAGAAAGCGTCCAGCCCCAGCATTTT. Encoded protein: CASSEESVQPQHF.

This clonotype turned up a few times. The chain couples TRBV12-3 or TRBV12-4 to TRBJ2-5; D is perhaps TRBD2 (7 bases). Trimming took off 5 bases at V and 4 bases at J, with 14 bases between the two ends. The CDR3 has 14 residues. The CDR3 DNA is TGTGCCAGCAGTGTGGGGGGGCACAGAGAGACCCAGTACTTC. As protein: CASSVGGHRETQYF.

The V gene is TRBV4-1, the J gene TRBJ1-2; D not resolved. V was trimmed by 3 bases and J by 2 bases, leaving 22 bases between them. CDR1 is MGHRA, CDR2 YSYEKL, per germline. The CDR3 runs 18 residues. The CDR3 here is CASSHSPDVGSNNYGYTF. The CDR3 DNA reads TGCGCCAGCAGCCATTCTCCCGACGTAGGCAGCAACAACTATGGCTACACCTTC.

This clonotype was detected ten times or more. The chain combines TRBV7-9 with TRBJ1-5; D is perhaps TRBD1 (5 bases). V lost 6 bases and J 6 bases, leaving 18 bases between the germline ends. The CDR3 is 15 amino acids. Looked up from germline, CDR1 is SEHNR and CDR2 is FQNEAQ (reference sequence). The CDR3 protein is CASSQGLGDFQPQHF. CDR3 bases: TGTGCCAGCAGTCAGGGTCTGGGGGATTTTCAGCCCCAGCATTTT.

Concerning this clonotype: The final CDR3 position lacks the conserved phenylalanine or tryptophan, pointing to a likely read error. This chain links TRBV12-3 or TRBV12-4 with TRBJ2-3; TRBD1 agrees at 7 bases. The CDR3 has 20 residues. The V gene end was trimmed by 8 bases and the J gene end by 2 bases; junction bases not matched to a gene: 25. CDR3 amino acids: CASASVGDSDAQTSTDTQYV. CDR3 DNA sequence: TGTGCCAGCGCCTCAGTGGGGGACAGCGACGCTCAAACCTCCACAGATACGCAGTATGTT.

This chain connects TRBV9 to TRBJ2-1; TRBD2 agrees at 7 bases. The length of the CDR3 is 15 residues. The V and J ends lost 3 bases and 7 bases, in that order; junction bases with no gene match: 10. The V gene's germline CDR1 is SGDLS and CDR2 YYNGEE. The DNA for the CDR3 is TGTGCCAGCAGCGACCGGACTAGTACACCGAATGAGCAGTTCTTC. Translated: CASSDRTSTPNEQFF.

This clonotype was seen ten or more times. The rearrangement links TRBV11-2 to TRBJ2-5; 7 bases align to TRBD2. With V trimmed by 1 base and J by 12 bases, 8 bases remained unmatched. In germline, CDR1 is SGHAT, CDR2 FQNNGV. The CDR3 sequence is 13 residues long. CDR3 loop: CASSLGTGGVEYF. The DNA of the CDR3 is TGTGCCAGCAGCTTAGGAACGGGGGGTGTGGAGTACTTC.

This chain joins TRBV2 and TRBJ1-5; 8 nucleotides align to TRBD1. CDR3 length: 15 amino acids. Trimming removed 7 bases from V and 2 bases from J; junction bases left unmatched: 7. The germline V gene has CDR1 SNHLY and CDR2 FYNNEI. The CDR3 loop reads CASNYRGERNQPQHF. The DNA of the CDR3 is TGTGCCAGCAACTACAGGGGGGAACGCAATCAGCCCCAGCATTTT.

This clonotype was detected a few times. V and J are TRBV9 and TRBJ2-1; the D is unclear. Trimming left V 0 bases short and J 0 bases short, with 7 bases between. This CDR3 has 15 amino acids. Germline lookup yields CDR1 SGDLS and CDR2 YYNGEE. For the CDR3, the DNA is TGTGCCAGCAGCGTAGATGGTTACTCCTACAATGAGCAGTTCTTC. This sequence encodes CASSVDGYSYNEQFF.

The chain has TRBV19 and TRBJ2-5; 9 nucleotides line up with TRBD2. The J call may not be correct, given that the DNA end is closer to TRBJ2-7. CDR3 size: 14 residues. Germline-derived CDR1 and CDR2 are LNHDA and SQIVND (reference sequence). CDR3: CASSIGGLATEQYF. CDR3 DNA sequence: TGTGCCAGTAGTATAGGAGGACTAGCGACCGAGCAGTACTTC.